This T cell receptor (beta chain) was observed in a study of blood T cells in healthy people across ages. Findings and caveats of the study: Compared with aged donors, long-lived donors showed fewer expanded clones, suggesting selection.

Peripheral blood from each donor was collected in a volume of 9.5 to 10 milliliters. Deletions cut 2 bases from V and 6 bases from J, with 14 bases between. This CDR3 has 15 residues. Germline V gene sequence: CDR1 MNHEY, CDR2 SVGAGI. Sample-barcoded 5' priming and a J-beta primer mix drove a second PCR of roughly 6 to 12 cycles. The template-switch adaptor, which had 12 random nucleotides, put a tag on each cDNA molecule. TCRdb independently ran MiXCR on the 5' RACE reads; one entry per CDR3 protein. The sample carries 850,000 to 1,300,000 distinct CDR3 sequences, around 43% recorded once. Details on this clonotype: Its target is not known.

The chain is built from TRBV6-5 and TRBJ2-1; D might be TRBD1 or TRBD2, each matching 6 bases. Sequenced sample: blood. The TCR originated in a woman aged 60-75 years in good health. CDR3 amino acids: CASSYAGQAINEQFF. In DNA form, the CDR3 reads TGTGCCAGCAGTTACGCGGGACAAGCGATCAATGAGCAGTTCTTC.